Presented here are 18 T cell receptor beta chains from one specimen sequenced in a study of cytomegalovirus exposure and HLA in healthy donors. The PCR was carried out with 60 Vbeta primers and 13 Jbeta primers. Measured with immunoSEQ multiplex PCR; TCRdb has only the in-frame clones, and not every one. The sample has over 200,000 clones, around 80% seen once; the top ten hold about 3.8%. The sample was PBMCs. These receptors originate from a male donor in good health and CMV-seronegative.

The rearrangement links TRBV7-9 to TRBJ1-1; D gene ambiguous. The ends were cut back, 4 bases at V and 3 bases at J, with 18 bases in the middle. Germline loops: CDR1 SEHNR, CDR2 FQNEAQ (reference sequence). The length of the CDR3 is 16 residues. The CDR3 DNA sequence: TGTGCCAGCAGCTCCCGCGCAGTTTCGCGGGACACTGAAGCTTTCTTT. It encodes CASSSRAVSRDTEAFF. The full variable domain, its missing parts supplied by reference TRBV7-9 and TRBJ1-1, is DTGVSQNPRHKITKRGQNVTFRCDPISEHNRLYWYRQTLGQGPEFLTYFQNEAQLEKSRLLSDRFSAERPKGSFSTLEIQRTEQGDSAMYLCASSSRAVSRDTEAFFGQGTRLTVV.

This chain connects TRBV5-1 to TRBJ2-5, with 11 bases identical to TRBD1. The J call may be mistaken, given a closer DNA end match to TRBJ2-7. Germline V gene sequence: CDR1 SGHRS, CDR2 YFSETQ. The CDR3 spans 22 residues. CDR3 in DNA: TGCGCCAGCAGCTTAAATCCGGGACAGGGGGTCTGGGGTGGCCCCTCGGCGTACGAGCAGTACTTC. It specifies CASSLNPGQGVWGGPSAYEQYF.

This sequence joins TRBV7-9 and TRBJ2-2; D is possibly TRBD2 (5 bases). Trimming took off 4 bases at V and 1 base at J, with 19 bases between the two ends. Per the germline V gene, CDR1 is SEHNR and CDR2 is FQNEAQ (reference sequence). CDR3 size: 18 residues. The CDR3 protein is CASSYPLGSGENTGELFF. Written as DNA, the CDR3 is TGTGCCAGCAGCTACCCCCTTGGGAGCGGAGAGAACACCGGGGAGCTGTTTTTT.

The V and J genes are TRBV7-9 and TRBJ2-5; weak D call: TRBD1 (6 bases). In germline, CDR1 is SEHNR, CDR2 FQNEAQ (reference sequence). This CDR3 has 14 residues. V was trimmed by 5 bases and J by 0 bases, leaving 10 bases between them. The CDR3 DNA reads TGTGCCAGCAGCCGTGGGGGCTACCAAGAGACCCAGTACTTC. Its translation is CASSRGGYQETQYF.

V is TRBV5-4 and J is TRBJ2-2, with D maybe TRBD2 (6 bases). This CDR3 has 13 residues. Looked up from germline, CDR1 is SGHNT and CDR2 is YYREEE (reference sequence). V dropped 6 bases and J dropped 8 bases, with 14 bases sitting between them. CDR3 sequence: CASTTGLTGELFF. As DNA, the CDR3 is TGTGCCAGCACCACGGGACTTACAGGGGAGCTGTTTTTT.

CDR3 bases: TGCAGCGTTCTTCAGGGGTTAGGGACTAGCGGGAGGGCAGCGGGGGAGCAGTACTTC. Protein product: CSVLQGLGTSGRAAGEQYF. J is TRBJ2-7 and V is TRBV29-1; TRBD2 matches 16 bases. J was trimmed by 7 bases and V by 5 bases; bases with no gene match: 20. This CDR3 region has 19 residues. Looked up from germline, CDR1 is SQVTM and CDR2 is ANQGSEA.

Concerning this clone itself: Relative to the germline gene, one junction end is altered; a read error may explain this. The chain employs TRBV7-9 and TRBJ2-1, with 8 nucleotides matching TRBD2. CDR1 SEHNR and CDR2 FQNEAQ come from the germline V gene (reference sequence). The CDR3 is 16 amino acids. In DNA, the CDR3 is TGTTCCAGCAGCGGGGGACACCTGATCTCCTACAATGAGCAGTTCTTC. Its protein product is CSSSGGHLISYNEQFF.

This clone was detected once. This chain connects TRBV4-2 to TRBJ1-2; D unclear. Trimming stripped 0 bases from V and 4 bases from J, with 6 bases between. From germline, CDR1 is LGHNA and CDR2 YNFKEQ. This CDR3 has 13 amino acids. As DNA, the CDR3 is TGTGCCAGCAGCCAAGACCGGGTCTATGGCTACACCTTC. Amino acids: CASSQDRVYGYTF.

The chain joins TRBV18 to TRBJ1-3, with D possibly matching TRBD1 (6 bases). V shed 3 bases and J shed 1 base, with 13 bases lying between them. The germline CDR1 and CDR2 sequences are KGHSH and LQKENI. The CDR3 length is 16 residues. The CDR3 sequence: CASSPPGHFSGNTIYF. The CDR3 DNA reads TGTGCCAGCTCACCGCCGGGACACTTTTCTGGAAACACCATATATTTT.

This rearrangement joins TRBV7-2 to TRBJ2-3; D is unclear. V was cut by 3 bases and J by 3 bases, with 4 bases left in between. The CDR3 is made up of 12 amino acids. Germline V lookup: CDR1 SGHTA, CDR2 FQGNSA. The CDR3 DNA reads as TGTGCCAGCAGCTTCTATACAGATACGCAGTATTTT. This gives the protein CASSFYTDTQYF.

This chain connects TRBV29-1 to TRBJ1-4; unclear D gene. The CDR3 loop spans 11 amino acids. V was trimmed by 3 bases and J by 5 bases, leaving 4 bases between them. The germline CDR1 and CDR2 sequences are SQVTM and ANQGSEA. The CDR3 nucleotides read TGCAGCGTTGATAAAAATGAAAAACTGTTTTTT. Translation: CSVDKNEKLFF.

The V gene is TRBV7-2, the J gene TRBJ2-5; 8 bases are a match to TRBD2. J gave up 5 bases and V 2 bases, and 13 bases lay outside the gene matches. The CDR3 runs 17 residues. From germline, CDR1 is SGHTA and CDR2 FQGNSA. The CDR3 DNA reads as TGTGCCAGCAGCTTATGGGGTAGCGGGGCGGTAGGGGAGACCCAGTACTTC. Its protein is CASSLWGSGAVGETQYF.

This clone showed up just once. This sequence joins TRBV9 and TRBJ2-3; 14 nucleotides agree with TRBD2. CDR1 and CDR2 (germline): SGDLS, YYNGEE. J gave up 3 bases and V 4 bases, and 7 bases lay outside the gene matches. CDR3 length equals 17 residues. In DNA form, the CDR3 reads TGTGCCAGCAGCATTCGAGGACTAGCGGGAGGAACAGATACGCAGTATTTT. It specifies CASSIRGLAGGTDTQYF.

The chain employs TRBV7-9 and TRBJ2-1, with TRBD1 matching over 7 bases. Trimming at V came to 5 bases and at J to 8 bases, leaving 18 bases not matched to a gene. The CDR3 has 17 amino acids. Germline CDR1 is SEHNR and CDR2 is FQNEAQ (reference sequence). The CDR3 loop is CASSRYLPTGVEDEQFF. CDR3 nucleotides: TGTGCCAGCAGCCGTTATTTGCCAACAGGGGTCGAGGATGAGCAGTTCTTC. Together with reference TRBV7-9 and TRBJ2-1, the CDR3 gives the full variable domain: DTGVSQNPRHKITKRGQNVTFRCDPISEHNRLYWYRQTLGQGPEFLTYFQNEAQLEKSRLLSDRFSAERPKGSFSTLEIQRTEQGDSAMYLCASSRYLPTGVEDEQFFGPGTRLTVL.

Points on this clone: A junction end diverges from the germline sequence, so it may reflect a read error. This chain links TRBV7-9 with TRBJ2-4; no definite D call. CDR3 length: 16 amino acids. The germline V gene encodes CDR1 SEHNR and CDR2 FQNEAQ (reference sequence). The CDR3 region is CSSSPWAKQDKNIQYF. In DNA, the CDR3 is TGTTCCAGCAGCCCTTGGGCCAAGCAGGACAAAAACATTCAGTACTTC.

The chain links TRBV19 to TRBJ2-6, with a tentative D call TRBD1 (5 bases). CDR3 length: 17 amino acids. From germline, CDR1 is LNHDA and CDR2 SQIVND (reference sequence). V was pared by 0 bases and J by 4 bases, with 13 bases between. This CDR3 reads CASSIEQRGRGANVLTF. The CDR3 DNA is TGTGCCAGTAGTATAGAGCAAAGGGGAAGAGGGGCCAACGTCCTGACTTTC. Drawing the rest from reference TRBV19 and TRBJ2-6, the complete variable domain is DGGITQSPKYLFRKEGQNVTLSCEQNLNHDAMYWYRQDPGQGLRLIYYSQIVNDFQKGDIAEGYSVSREKKESFPLTVTSAQKNPTAFYLCASSIEQRGRGANVLTFGAGSRLTVL.

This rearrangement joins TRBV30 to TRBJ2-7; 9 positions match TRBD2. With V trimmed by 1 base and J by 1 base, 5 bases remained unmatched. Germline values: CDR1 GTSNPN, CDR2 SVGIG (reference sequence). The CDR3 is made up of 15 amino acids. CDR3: CAWSGLAGTSYEQYF. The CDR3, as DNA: TGTGCCTGGAGTGGGCTAGCGGGAACTTCCTACGAGCAGTACTTC.

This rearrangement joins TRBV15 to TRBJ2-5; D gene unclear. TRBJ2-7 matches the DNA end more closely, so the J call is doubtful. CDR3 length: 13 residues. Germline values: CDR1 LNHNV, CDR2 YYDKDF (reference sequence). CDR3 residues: CATSVGSVYEQYF. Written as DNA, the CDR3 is TGTGCCACCAGCGTGGGCTCGGTCTACGAGCAGTACTTC.